Below are 20 T cell receptor beta chains sequenced from a single sample in a study of technical replicates of blood from a few donors. The repertoire was sequenced with immunoSEQ multiplex PCR; TCRdb's copy has only in-frame clones and lacks some. This sample has around 80,000 clones, with 75% to 90% found just once. Sequenced material: T cells isolated from PBMCs. All receptors derive from a human donor in good health.

V and J are TRBV19 and TRBJ2-3, with D perhaps TRBD2 (5 bases). The CDR3 is 14 residues long. The germline gives CDR1 LNHDA, CDR2 SQIVND (reference sequence). The germline V and J ends were trimmed by 10 bases and 1 base, with 15 bases remaining between them. CDR3 bases: TGTGCCACCAAGGGAGCGTCTCGCACAGATACGCAGTATTTT. It codes for CATKGASRTDTQYF.

This clone was detected only a few times. The V call is TRBV6-1, the J call TRBJ1-3; TRBD1 might be the D (5 bases). The germline V gene has CDR1 MNHNS and CDR2 SASEGT. Trimming took 0 bases from V and 1 from J, leaving 7 bases between them. CDR3 length equals 15 residues. The CDR3 DNA sequence: TGTGCCAGCAGTGAAGCTAAGGGGTCTGGAAACACCATATATTTT. This sequence encodes CASSEAKGSGNTIYF.

V and J are TRBV10-3 and TRBJ2-2; 8 bases map to TRBD2. V was clipped by 9 bases and J by 0 bases; unmatched bases: 3. Germline V gene sequence: CDR1 ENHRY, CDR2 SYGVKD. The CDR3 contains 14 residues. CDR3 in DNA: TGTGCCATTCGGACTAGCACGAACACCGGGGAGCTGTTTTTT. Protein sequence: CAIRTSTNTGELFF.

This clone came up a few times. V is TRBV7-9 and J is TRBJ2-7, with a possible D match to TRBD2 (5 bases). The CDR3 is 11 amino acids. With 10 bases removed from V and 4 bases from J, the gap between germline ends came to 11 bases. Germline loops: CDR1 SEHNR, CDR2 FQNEAQ (reference sequence). The CDR3 loop reads CATTGEYEQYF. The DNA for the CDR3 is TGTGCCACTACCGGGGAGTACGAGCAGTACTTC. Using reference TRBV7-9 and TRBJ2-7 for the parts outside the CDR3, the full variable domain is DTGVSQNPRHKITKRGQNVTFRCDPISEHNRLYWYRQTLGQGPEFLTYFQNEAQLEKSRLLSDRFSAERPKGSFSTLEIQRTEQGDSAMYLCATTGEYEQYFGPGTRLTVT.

This chain links TRBV9 with TRBJ2-3; TRBD2 agrees at 8 bases. The V gene's germline CDR1 is SGDLS and CDR2 YYNGEE. This CDR3 has 16 residues. V was clipped by 0 bases and J by 1 base; unmatched bases: 4. The CDR3 spells CASSVGGSGGTDTQYF. As DNA, the CDR3 is TGTGCCAGCAGCGTAGGTGGTAGCGGGGGCACAGATACGCAGTATTTT.

This clone came up once. The chain carries TRBV7-6 and TRBJ2-7; D perhaps matches TRBD1 (6 bases). The CDR3 has 18 amino acids. Trimming cost V 6 bases and J 0 bases, with 24 bases left between them. Germline lookup yields CDR1 SGHVS and CDR2 FNYEAQ. CDR3 bases: TGTGCCAGCAGTAGACCCGGTTTCGCAGGGGTCCACTCCTACGAGCAGTACTTC. Its translation: CASSRPGFAGVHSYEQYF. Full variable domain (rest looked up from reference TRBV7-6 and TRBJ2-7): GAGVSQSPRYKVTKRGQDVALRCDPISGHVSLYWYRQALGQGPEFLTYFNYEAQQDKSGLPNDRFSAERPEGSISTLTIQRTEQRDSAMYRCASSRPGFAGVHSYEQYFGPGTRLTVT.

This chain joins TRBV2 and TRBJ2-5; 7 bases map to TRBD2. The CDR3 totals 18 residues. The germline gives CDR1 SNHLY, CDR2 FYNNEI. V lost 2 bases and J lost 4; bases outside the gene matches: 16. This CDR3 reads CASSEIGSGVVSIETQYF. The CDR3 coding sequence is TGTGCCAGCAGTGAAATCGGGAGCGGGGTTGTATCAATAGAGACCCAGTACTTC. Looking up the rest from reference TRBV2 and TRBJ2-5 gives the full variable domain: EPEVTQTPSHQVTQMGQEVILRCVPISNHLYFYWYRQILGQKVEFLVSFYNNEISEKSEIFDDQFSVERPDGSNFTLKIRSTKLEDSAMYFCASSEIGSGVVSIETQYFGPGTRLLVL.

This sequence joins TRBV29-1 and TRBJ1-2; possible D gene TRBD1, 6 bases. The CDR3 spans 13 residues. Germline values: CDR1 SQVTM, CDR2 ANQGSEA. Trimming cost V 2 bases and J 4 bases, with 11 bases left between them. In nucleotides, the CDR3 is TGCAGCGTTGAAAGGGACACACCCTATGGCTACACCTTC. Translation: CSVERDTPYGYTF.

The V gene is TRBV7-9, the J gene TRBJ2-1; TRBD2 matches 11 bases. With 4 bases clipped from V and 10 bases from J, the junction kept 15 bases outside the gene matches. This CDR3 contains 17 residues. CDR1 and CDR2 from the germline V gene are SEHNR and FQNEAQ (reference sequence). The CDR3 sequence: CASSSQGLADPTREQFF. The CDR3, as DNA: TGTGCCAGCAGCTCCCAGGGACTAGCGGACCCCACGCGGGAGCAGTTCTTC.

V and J are TRBV2 and TRBJ1-5, with 9 bases fitting TRBD1. The V and J ends lost 6 bases and 6 bases, in that order; junction bases with no gene match: 6. The germline CDR1 and CDR2 sequences are SNHLY and FYNNEI. The CDR3 is made up of 14 amino acids. In DNA, the CDR3 is TGTGCCAGCAGCCAGACAGGGGGGATTCAGCCCCAGCATTTT. This encodes CASSQTGGIQPQHF.

The J gene is TRBJ2-5, the V gene TRBV7-2; perhaps TRBD1 as D (6 bases). CDR3 length: 13 amino acids. Germline V gives CDR1 SGHTA, CDR2 FQGNSA. V was trimmed by 1 base and J by 5 bases, leaving 8 bases between them. The CDR3 reads CASSLGRGETQYF. The CDR3 nucleotides are TGTGCCAGCAGCTTAGGAAGGGGGGAGACCCAGTACTTC.

This chain connects TRBV11-2 to TRBJ1-1; D ambiguous. This CDR3 is built from 11 residues. V lost 2 bases and J lost 8, with 6 bases in between. The germline CDR1 and CDR2 sequences are SGHAT and FQNNGV. CDR3 amino acids: CASSLYREAFF. CDR3 DNA: TGTGCCAGCAGCTTATACAGAGAAGCTTTCTTT.

The chain recombines TRBV28 with TRBJ2-7; 9 bases align to TRBD1. V shed 6 bases, J shed 10 bases, and the junction held 7 bases outside the gene matches. Germline V gives CDR1 MDHEN, CDR2 SYDVKM. The CDR3 extends over 12 amino acids. The CDR3 here is CASRAPGQGQYF. In nucleotides, the CDR3 is TGTGCCAGCAGGGCGCCGGGACAGGGACAGTACTTC.

The chain has TRBV5-1 and TRBJ2-3, with D possibly being TRBD2 (5 bases). V lost 0 bases, J lost 2 bases, and 7 bases lay in between. Germline CDR1 SGHRS, CDR2 YFSETQ. This CDR3 spans 14 amino acids. The CDR3: CASSLERLTDTQYF. The CDR3, as DNA: TGCGCCAGCAGCTTGGAGCGGCTCACAGATACGCAGTATTTT.

The chain employs TRBV11-2 and TRBJ2-7; D possibly corresponds to TRBD1 (6 bases). The V and J ends lost 3 bases and 4 bases respectively, with 13 bases between them. Germline CDR1 is SGHAT and CDR2 is FQNNGV. This CDR3 is built from 14 residues. The CDR3 loop is CASSFGGQFYEQYF. The CDR3 bases are TGTGCCAGCAGCTTCGGCGGACAGTTTTACGAGCAGTACTTC.

The chain has TRBV7-9 and TRBJ2-7; tentatively, D is TRBD1 (6 bases). This CDR3 has 16 residues. Germline assignment: CDR1 SEHNR and CDR2 FQNEAQ (reference sequence). V lost 4 bases and J lost 2, with 18 bases in between. Here the CDR3 DNA reads TGTGCCAGCAGCTATCAGTCGGGACAAAGCCCCTACGAGCAGTACTTC. It is translated as CASSYQSGQSPYEQYF.

This chain links TRBV5-1 with TRBJ1-4, with 7 bases matching TRBD1. V lost 0 bases, J lost 3 bases, and 5 bases stayed unmatched. CDR1 and CDR2 from the germline V gene are SGHRS and YFSETQ. This CDR3 contains 16 residues. The CDR3 nucleotides read TGCGCCAGCAGCTTGGGAGGGGGCTTGGCTAATGAAAAACTGTTTTTT. Translation gives CASSLGGGLANEKLFF.

The chain joins TRBV25-1 to TRBJ2-1; 8 bases match TRBD2. CDR1 MGHDK and CDR2 SYGVNS come from the germline V gene. The V segment lost 4 bases and the J segment 2 bases; nucleotides outside the gene matches: 10. The CDR3 runs to 17 residues. The DNA of the CDR3 is TGTGCCAGCAGTGGGCCCCCTAGGACTAGCCCCTACAATGAGCAGTTCTTC. The encoded protein is CASSGPPRTSPYNEQFF.

This clone was seen a handful of times. This chain joins TRBV11-3 and TRBJ2-7; D unclear. From germline, CDR1 is SGHNT and CDR2 YENEEA. The CDR3 length is 14 residues. With 0 bases removed from V and 9 bases from J, the gap between germline ends came to 15 bases. CDR3 nucleotides: TGTGCCAGCAGCTTAGATCTGCGGCGTGGATCGCAGTACTTC. Its protein product is CASSLDLRRGSQYF.

This CDR3 reads CASSQKGEGAGNTIYF. CDR3 in DNA: TGTGCCAGCAGCCAAAAAGGGGAGGGAGCGGGAAACACCATATATTTT. V and J are TRBV4-2 and TRBJ1-3, with TRBD1 as a possible D gene (5 bases). V was clipped by 2 bases and J by 4 bases, with 15 bases between them. Germline V lookup: CDR1 LGHNA, CDR2 YNFKEQ. The CDR3 covers 16 residues.